Following are 21 T cell receptor beta chains from one sample sequenced in a study of neoadjuvant anti-PD-1 for oral cavity cancer. The repertoire was sequenced with immunoSEQ multiplex PCR; TCRdb's copy has only in-frame clones and lacks some. The sample contains 30,000 to 35,000 clones, about 86% of which appear only once. Material: PBMCs, obtained before nivolumab (anti-PD-1) treatment. Every receptor here comes from a person aged 40 to 85 with oral cavity squamous cell carcinoma.

In regard to this clone: A read error may account for a junction end that differs from germline. V is TRBV10-1 and J is TRBJ2-2, with unresolved D. Germline V gives CDR1 WNHNN, CDR2 SYGVQD (reference sequence). This CDR3 comprises 14 residues. The CDR3, as DNA: TGCGCCAGCAGTGAAAGGACGAATACCGGGGAGCTGTTTTTT. Its protein is CASSERTNTGELFF.

The chain joins TRBV2 to TRBJ1-5, with D unclear. The germline CDR1 and CDR2 sequences are SNHLY and FYNNEI. This CDR3 is built from 13 residues. V lost 6 bases, J lost 1 base, and 7 bases lay in between. The CDR3 here is CASSLSSNQPQHF. CDR3 in DNA: TGTGCCAGCAGCCTCTCCAGCAATCAGCCCCAGCATTTT.

The gene calls are TRBV10-3 and TRBJ1-6, with unresolved D. Trimming shortened V by 6 bases and J by 8 bases, and 11 bases separated the two germline ends. The germline gives CDR1 ENHRY, CDR2 SYGVKD. This CDR3 spans 13 amino acids. CDR3 region: CAIRRDGDSPLHF. CDR3 DNA sequence: TGTGCCATCAGGCGGGATGGGGATTCACCCCTCCACTTT.

The chain combines TRBV19 with TRBJ1-1, with D maybe TRBD1 (5 bases). Germline values: CDR1 LNHDA, CDR2 SQIVND (reference sequence). V was clipped by 5 bases and J by 3 bases, with 13 bases between them. CDR3 length: 14 residues. This CDR3 reads CASSELGGDTEAFF. CDR3 nucleotides: TGTGCCAGTAGTGAATTGGGGGGGGACACTGAAGCTTTCTTT. Looking up the rest from reference TRBV19 and TRBJ1-1 gives the full variable domain: DGGITQSPKYLFRKEGQNVTLSCEQNLNHDAMYWYRQDPGQGLRLIYYSQIVNDFQKGDIAEGYSVSREKKESFPLTVTSAQKNPTAFYLCASSELGGDTEAFFGQGTRLTVV.

This clone was seen just once. The CDR3 DNA is TGTGCCAGCAGTGAACAAGGACAGGCCTTCTATGGCTACACCTTC. Translation gives CASSEQGQAFYGYTF. The chain joins TRBV6-1 to TRBJ1-2; 7 nucleotides align to TRBD1. The V segment lost 2 bases and the J segment 4 bases; nucleotides outside the gene matches: 7. CDR1 and CDR2 (germline): MNHNS, SASEGT. The CDR3 runs 15 residues.

V usage is TRBV19 and J usage is TRBJ2-1; 10 nucleotides align to TRBD2. Germline CDR1 and CDR2: LNHDA and SQIVND (reference sequence). This CDR3 spans 15 amino acids. With V trimmed by 7 bases and J by 8 bases, 11 bases remained unmatched. Here the CDR3 DNA reads TGTGCCAGTATGGAAAGCGGGGGGGCGGCGGATGAGCAGTTCTTC. Translated: CASMESGGAADEQFF.

The chain combines TRBV4-3 with TRBJ2-3, with D unclear. The length of the CDR3 is 13 residues. V was clipped by 4 bases and J by 3 bases, with 8 bases between them. Per the germline V gene, CDR1 is LGHNA and CDR2 is YSLEER. In DNA form, the CDR3 reads TGCGCCAGCAGCCTTCAGAATACAGATACGCAGTATTTT. Translating it yields CASSLQNTDTQYF.

V gene TRBV6-4 combines with J gene TRBJ2-3; TRBD1 matches 10 bases. CDR1 and CDR2 from the germline V gene are MRHNA and SNTAGT. CDR3 length: 16 amino acids. V shed 6 bases and J 1 base; nucleotides not matched to a gene: 7. CDR3 region: CASSLTGTGGTDTQYF. DNA of the CDR3: TGTGCCAGCAGCTTAACCGGGACAGGGGGCACAGATACGCAGTATTTT.

This rearrangement joins TRBV7-9 to TRBJ2-5; D uncertain. CDR1 and CDR2 (germline): SEHNR, FQNEAQ (reference sequence). Trimming cost V 3 bases and J 5 bases, with 4 bases left between them. This CDR3 contains 11 residues. In nucleotides, the CDR3 is TGTGCCAGCAGCTTCGGTGAGACCCAGTACTTC. It codes for CASSFGETQYF.

The chain uses TRBV4-2 and TRBJ2-2; 13 bases map to TRBD2. The CDR3 has 18 residues. Germline V gene sequence: CDR1 LGHNA, CDR2 YNFKEQ. The junction had 4 bases not matched to a gene; V was cut back by 0 bases and J by 3 bases. CDR3 amino acids: CASSQDELAGGYTGELFF. The CDR3 DNA follows: TGTGCCAGCAGCCAAGATGAACTAGCGGGGGGGTACACCGGGGAGCTGTTTTTT.

The rearrangement uses TRBV6-1 and TRBJ2-3; D possibly corresponds to TRBD1 (6 bases). The germline V gene has CDR1 MNHNS and CDR2 SASEGT. The CDR3 extends over 13 amino acids. V was shortened by 10 bases and J by 4 bases, with 15 bases between the two germline ends. The CDR3 DNA is TGTGCCACCAAACAGGGAATGGCAGATACGCAGTATTTT. Translated, it gives CATKQGMADTQYF.

The rearrangement uses TRBV10-3 and TRBJ1-6; D is undetermined. The CDR3 has 10 amino acids. Germline V gives CDR1 ENHRY, CDR2 SYGVKD. The V gene lost 10 bases and the J gene lost 9 bases, with 7 bases spanning the gap. The CDR3 sequence is CATGPSPLHF. The CDR3 coding sequence is TGTGCCACGGGCCCTTCACCCCTCCACTTT.

The rearrangement joins TRBV14 to TRBJ2-7, with 11 bases aligning to TRBD1. Trimming at V came to 4 bases and at J to 3 bases, leaving 5 bases not matched to a gene. CDR3 size: 15 residues. Germline V gene lookup returns CDR1 SGHDN and CDR2 FVKESK. The CDR3 reads CASSRDRGKVYEQYF. The CDR3 nucleotides read TGTGCCAGCAGCCGGGACAGGGGGAAGGTCTACGAGCAGTACTTC.

As DNA, the CDR3 is TGTGCCAGCAGTTACTCTGGGACAGGGAAGTACGAGCAGTACTTC. Its translation is CASSYSGTGKYEQYF. This chain connects TRBV6-5 to TRBJ2-7; 9 bases align to TRBD1. The CDR3 spans 15 residues. In germline, CDR1 is MNHEY, CDR2 SVGAGI. Losses at the gene ends were 0 bases for V and 4 bases for J; bases not matched to a gene: 4.

The rearrangement links TRBV28 to TRBJ1-1, with a possible D match to TRBD1 (5 bases). The length of the CDR3 is 15 residues. Germline CDR1 MDHEN, CDR2 SYDVKM. The germline V and J ends were trimmed by 7 bases and 5 bases, with 20 bases remaining between them. The CDR3 nucleotides are TGTGCCAGCAATCACTTCGGGGCGGGTAGGACTGAAGCTTTCTTT. This codes for CASNHFGAGRTEAFF. The full variable domain, in which reference TRBV28 and TRBJ1-1 provide the parts outside the CDR3, is DVKVTQSSRYLVKRTGEKVFLECVQDMDHENMFWYRQDPGLGLRLIYFSYDVKMKEKGDIPEGYSVSREKKERFSLILESASTNQTSMYLCASNHFGAGRTEAFFGQGTRLTVV.

DNA of the CDR3: TGTGCCAGCAGTCAAACGACAGCTTTCTATTCACCCCTCCACTTT. Amino acid sequence: CASSQTTAFYSPLHF. The chain couples TRBV6-5 to TRBJ1-6; D perhaps matches TRBD1 (5 bases). The CDR3 totals 15 residues. Germline assignment: CDR1 MNHEY and CDR2 SVGAGI. V lost 5 bases and J 8 bases, leaving 16 bases between the germline ends.

This chain uses TRBV21-1 with TRBJ2-7; TRBD1 is taken as the D call from the table, unchecked against the DNA. TRBV21-1 corresponds to a pseudogene. The CDR3 contains 14 residues. CDR3 sequence (DNA): TGTGCCCCCACGGGACAGGCGAGCTCCTACGAGCAGTACTTC. Its protein product is CAPTGQASSYEQYF.

This chain connects TRBV21-1 to TRBJ2-7; TRBD1, the D gene given by the table, was not confirmed from the DNA. TRBV21-1 is classified as a pseudogene. The length of the CDR3 is 14 residues. The CDR3 sequence: CASSRGTNTYEQYF. In DNA, the CDR3 is TGTGCCAGCAGCAGGGGGACAAATACCTACGAGCAGTACTTC.

The chain couples TRBV2 to TRBJ2-4, with D possibly matching TRBD2 (6 bases). Germline CDR1 is SNHLY and CDR2 is FYNNEI. V lost 6 bases and J lost 4, with 7 bases in between. This CDR3 has 12 residues. The CDR3 here is CASSAGKNIQYF. CDR3 bases: TGTGCCAGCAGCGCGGGGAAAAACATTCAGTACTTC. Together with reference TRBV2 and TRBJ2-4, the CDR3 gives the full variable domain: EPEVTQTPSHQVTQMGQEVILRCVPISNHLYFYWYRQILGQKVEFLVSFYNNEISEKSEIFDDQFSVERPDGSNFTLKIRSTKLEDSAMYFCASSAGKNIQYFGAGTRLSVL.

This chain links TRBV19 with TRBJ1-3, with TRBD1 matching 7 bases. This CDR3 is 15 amino acids long. Looked up from germline, CDR1 is LNHDA and CDR2 is SQIVND (reference sequence). V trimming: 5 bases; J trimming: 3 bases; junction bases outside the gene matches: 7. The CDR3 protein is CASSHRGFDGNTIYF. The DNA for the CDR3 is TGTGCCAGTAGTCACAGGGGATTTGATGGAAACACCATATATTTT.

This chain links TRBV7-8 with TRBJ1-4, with 7 nucleotides matching TRBD1. The germline V gene encodes CDR1 SGHVS and CDR2 FQNEAQ. This CDR3 is built from 16 residues. Germline trimming cut 1 base from V and 8 bases from J; bases unmatched to any gene: 10. The CDR3 sequence is CASSLGAGQLKEKLFF. As DNA, the CDR3 is TGTGCCAGCAGCTTAGGAGCGGGACAGCTAAAGGAAAAACTGTTTTTT.